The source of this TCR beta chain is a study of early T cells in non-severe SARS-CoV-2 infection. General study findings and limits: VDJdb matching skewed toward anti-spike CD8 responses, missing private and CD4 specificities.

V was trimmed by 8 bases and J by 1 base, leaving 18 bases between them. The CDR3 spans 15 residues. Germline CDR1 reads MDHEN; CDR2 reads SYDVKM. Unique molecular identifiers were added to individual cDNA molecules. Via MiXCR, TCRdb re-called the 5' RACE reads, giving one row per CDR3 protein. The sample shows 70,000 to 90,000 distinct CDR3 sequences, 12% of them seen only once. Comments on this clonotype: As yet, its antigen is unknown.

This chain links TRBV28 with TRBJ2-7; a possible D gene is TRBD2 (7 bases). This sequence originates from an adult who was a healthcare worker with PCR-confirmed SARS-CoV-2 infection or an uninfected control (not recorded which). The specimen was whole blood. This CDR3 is CASSFGRGVSYEQYF. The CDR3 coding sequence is TGTGCCAGCTCCTTTGGGAGGGGGGTGTCCTACGAGCAGTACTTC. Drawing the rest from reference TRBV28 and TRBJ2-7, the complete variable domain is DVKVTQSSRYLVKRTGEKVFLECVQDMDHENMFWYRQDPGLGLRLIYFSYDVKMKEKGDIPEGYSVSREKKERFSLILESASTNQTSMYLCASSFGRGVSYEQYFGPGTRLTVT.